Below, 18 T cell receptor beta chains from the same sample are listed, as sequenced in a study of T cells in localized non-small cell lung cancer. Method: immunoSEQ multiplex PCR; TCRdb's copy keeps in-frame clones and lacks some. The sample shows approximately 30,000 clones, approximately 81% of them seen only once. The material sequenced was peripheral blood, taken before any cancer treatment. All receptors derive from an older male donor with stage II squamous cell lung carcinoma.

The chain links TRBV28 to TRBJ1-1; D is unresolved. Trimming cost V 6 bases and J 3 bases, with 5 bases left between them. The CDR3 has 11 amino acids. Germline CDR1 is MDHEN and CDR2 is SYDVKM. The CDR3 here is CASREYTEAFF. The CDR3 coding sequence is TGTGCCAGCAGGGAATACACTGAAGCTTTCTTT.

The chain couples TRBV4-1 to TRBJ2-3, with D possibly TRBD1 on 5 matching bases. Germline V gene sequence: CDR1 MGHRA, CDR2 YSYEKL. The CDR3 consists of 15 residues. V lost 6 bases and J lost 2, with 15 bases in between. The CDR3 is CASSGAGHYTDTQYF. CDR3 DNA: TGCGCCAGCAGTGGGGCAGGACATTACACAGATACGCAGTATTTT.

The chain carries TRBV11-3 and TRBJ2-3, with unresolved D. Trimming removed 5 bases from V and 3 bases from J, with 18 bases in between. The CDR3 is 16 residues long. Germline CDR1 is SGHNT and CDR2 is YENEEA. The CDR3 DNA follows: TGTGCCAGCAGCCCAAGGACGGATTCCGAGACAGATACGCAGTATTTT. It codes for CASSPRTDSETDTQYF.

V and J are TRBV5-1 and TRBJ2-3; 13 bases line up with TRBD2. Germline CDR1 SGHRS, CDR2 YFSETQ. Trimming at V came to 7 bases and at J to 1 base, leaving 12 bases not matched to a gene. This CDR3 has 18 amino acids. The CDR3 DNA reads as TGCGCCAGCTGGGGGACTAGCGGGATCCCACTGGGCACAGATACGCAGTATTTT. Encoded protein: CASWGTSGIPLGTDTQYF.

This chain connects TRBV7-3 to TRBJ2-1; 7 bases map to TRBD1. Germline V gene data show CDR1 as SGHTA and CDR2 as FQGTGA. The CDR3 runs 15 residues. Trimming took 5 bases from V and 4 from J; bases not matched to a gene: 8. The CDR3: CASSPGGSLYNEQFF. CDR3 in DNA: TGTGCCAGCAGCCCAGGGGGATCTCTTTACAATGAGCAGTTCTTC.

This sequence joins TRBV6-1 and TRBJ1-5; D remains unclear. The V gene lost 0 bases and the J gene lost 7 bases, with 10 bases spanning the gap. The CDR3 sequence is 14 residues long. Per the germline V gene, CDR1 is MNHNS and CDR2 is SASEGT. The CDR3 sequence is CASSEASAGQPQHF. CDR3 sequence (DNA): TGTGCCAGCAGTGAAGCCTCGGCAGGACAGCCCCAGCATTTT.

The J gene is TRBJ1-2, the V gene TRBV5-5, with D possibly being TRBD1 (6 bases). CDR3 length: 14 amino acids. Germline loops: CDR1 SGHKS, CDR2 YYEKEE (reference sequence). Trimming took off 4 bases at V and 4 bases at J, with 14 bases between the two ends. The CDR3 here is CASSPWTESYGYTF. The CDR3 nucleotides are TGTGCCAGCAGCCCCTGGACAGAGAGCTATGGCTACACCTTC.

The count of this clone is one. The J gene is TRBJ1-6, the V gene TRBV5-4; D is unclear. Germline lookup yields CDR1 SGHNT and CDR2 YYREEE (reference sequence). This CDR3 has 14 amino acids. V lost 4 bases, J lost 10 bases, and 15 bases lay in between. CDR3 residues: CASSHATSESPLHF. The DNA for the CDR3 is TGTGCCAGCAGCCATGCCACGTCGGAGTCACCCCTCCACTTT. Full variable domain (missing parts from reference TRBV5-4 and TRBJ1-6): ETGVTQSPTHLIKTRGQQVTLRCSSQSGHNTVSWYQQALGQGPQFIFQYYREEENGRGNFPPRFSGLQFPNYSSELNVNALELDDSALYLCASSHATSESPLHFGNGTRLTVT.

V gene TRBV6-1 combines with J gene TRBJ2-1; possibly TRBD1 for D (5 bases). Germline CDR1 reads MNHNS; CDR2 reads SASEGT. CDR3 size: 15 residues. V lost 6 bases and J 7 bases, leaving 19 bases between the germline ends. The CDR3 protein is CASSLWGPNPNEQFF. The CDR3 nucleotides are TGTGCCAGCAGCCTGTGGGGCCCTAACCCTAATGAGCAGTTCTTC.

The chain links TRBV4-3 to TRBJ2-3; 7 positions agree with TRBD2. The germline V gene has CDR1 LGHNA and CDR2 YSLEER. The J segment lost 1 base and the V segment lost 4 bases, leaving 20 bases of the junction unmatched. This CDR3 is built from 20 residues. The CDR3 coding sequence is TGCGCCAGCAGCCCGAAACTAGCGACGGACAAGACGGGGGGCACAGATACGCAGTATTTT. Amino acids: CASSPKLATDKTGGTDTQYF.

V gene TRBV9 combines with J gene TRBJ2-3, with 9 bases fitting TRBD2. Germline CDR1 reads SGDLS; CDR2 reads YYNGEE. The CDR3 runs 15 residues. V shed 4 bases, J shed 3 bases, and the junction held 6 bases outside the gene matches. The CDR3 DNA sequence: TGTGCCAGCAGCTGGAGGGCGGGAGGGACAGATACGCAGTATTTT. Translation gives CASSWRAGGTDTQYF. Variable domain in full (rest from reference TRBV9 and TRBJ2-3): DSGVTQTPKHLITATGQRVTLRCSPRSGDLSVYWYQQSLDQGLQFLIQYYNGEERAKGNILERFSAQQFPDLHSELNLSSLELGDSALYFCASSWRAGGTDTQYFGPGTRLTVL.

The chain links TRBV7-2 to TRBJ2-3; TRBD2 might be the D (5 bases). In germline, CDR1 is SGHTA, CDR2 FQGNSA. The CDR3 is 16 amino acids. Trimming removed 6 bases at V and 0 bases at J, with 16 bases between. The CDR3 here is CASRKTGSASTDTQYF. The DNA for the CDR3 is TGTGCCAGCAGGAAAACGGGGAGTGCTAGCACAGATACGCAGTATTTT.

This clone showed up just a few times. Other DNA sequences in the sample encode the same CDR3. The CDR3 here is CASSERAYEQYF. CDR3 sequence (DNA): TGTGCCAGCAGTGAAAGGGCCTACGAGCAGTACTTC. The chain joins TRBV6-1 to TRBJ2-7; D gene unclear. Trimming left V 2 bases short and J 2 bases short, with 4 bases between. The CDR3 runs to 12 residues. CDR1 MNHNS and CDR2 SASEGT come from the germline V gene.

In DNA, the CDR3 is TGTGCCAGCAGTTGGGGGACAGGGGATGGCGGGGAGCTGTTTTTT. It specifies CASSWGTGDGGELFF. This chain links TRBV27 with TRBJ2-2; 10 nucleotides match TRBD1. This CDR3 is 15 amino acids long. The germline V gene has CDR1 MNHEY and CDR2 SMNVEV (reference sequence). J was trimmed by 7 bases and V by 4 bases; bases with no gene match: 6.

CDR3 residues: CASSPPRQGEDTGELFF. Here the CDR3 DNA reads TGTGCCAGCTCACCACCGAGGCAGGGTGAGGATACCGGGGAGCTGTTTTTT. J is TRBJ2-2 and V is TRBV18; weak D call: TRBD1 (5 bases). The CDR3 has 17 amino acids. Trimming left V 0 bases short and J 5 bases short, with 16 bases between. CDR1 and CDR2 (germline): KGHSH, LQKENI.

V and J are TRBV30 and TRBJ2-7; D may be TRBD2 (6 bases). The CDR3 runs 15 residues. Trimming removed 2 bases from V and 3 bases from J, with 17 bases in between. Germline CDR1 GTSNPN, CDR2 SVGIG (reference sequence). The CDR3 nucleotides are TGTGCCTGGAGTCTTAGCGGAGGAATTATCTACGAGCAGTACTTC. Protein sequence: CAWSLSGGIIYEQYF.

The genes are TRBV28 and TRBJ1-5; D remains unclear. This CDR3 is 14 amino acids long. Germline V gives CDR1 MDHEN, CDR2 SYDVKM. The V gene lost 3 bases and the J gene lost 2 bases, with 8 bases spanning the gap. CDR3 protein: CASSLGWGNQPQHF. Here the CDR3 DNA reads TGTGCCAGCAGTTTGGGTTGGGGCAATCAGCCCCAGCATTTT.

The V and J genes are TRBV4-3 and TRBJ1-1; D may be TRBD1 (6 bases). Trimming removed 0 bases from V and 6 bases from J, with 11 bases in between. There are 14 residues in the CDR3. CDR1 LGHNA and CDR2 YSLEER come from the germline V gene. The CDR3 DNA reads TGCGCCAGCAGCCAAGAAGGGGGGGTTGCTGAAGCTTTCTTT. It is translated as CASSQEGGVAEAFF.